Listed here are 10 T cell receptor beta chains from one sample, sequenced in a study of shared clonotypes between healthy human individuals. Here immunoSEQ multiplex PCR was the method, and the copy in TCRdb shows in-frame clones only, minus some. Found here are 1.6 million or so clones, around 98.5% of them singletons; the top ten hold 0.36%. Sequenced material: naive CD4+ T cells sorted from blood. Subset of the sample: CD45RA+ positively selected. The receptor source for this set is a man aged 25 to 40 in good health.

The chain joins TRBV11-2 to TRBJ2-3; D is perhaps TRBD2 (5 bases). V was clipped by 2 bases and J by 4 bases, with 16 bases between them. This CDR3 has 16 amino acids. Germline-derived CDR1 and CDR2 are SGHAT and FQNNGV. The CDR3 coding sequence is TGTGCCAGCAGCTTATACCCGGGGATGATTGCAGATACGCAGTATTTT. As protein: CASSLYPGMIADTQYF.

V usage is TRBV9 and J usage is TRBJ2-2; no definite D call. V gave up 4 bases and J gave up 4 bases, with 11 bases separating them. Per the germline V gene, CDR1 is SGDLS and CDR2 is YYNGEE. There are 14 residues in the CDR3. The CDR3: CASSPTLPTGELFF. CDR3 DNA: TGTGCCAGCAGCCCGACCCTCCCCACCGGGGAGCTGTTTTTT. Full variable domain (outside the CDR3, taken from reference TRBV9 and TRBJ2-2): DSGVTQTPKHLITATGQRVTLRCSPRSGDLSVYWYQQSLDQGLQFLIQYYNGEERAKGNILERFSAQQFPDLHSELNLSSLELGDSALYFCASSPTLPTGELFFGEGSRLTVL.

About this clone itself: Germline and junction disagree at one end, which may indicate a read error. V and J are TRBV7-2 and TRBJ1-5, with D unresolved. CDR3 size: 15 residues. Germline loops: CDR1 SGHTA, CDR2 FQGNSA. For the CDR3, the DNA is TGTGCCAGCAGCTTATATTGGCAGGCCAATCGGCCCCAGCATTTT. The encoded protein is CASSLYWQANRPQHF.

This chain connects TRBV6-6 to TRBJ2-7, with 8 bases that match TRBD2. The ends lost 5 bases at V and 6 bases at J; junction bases unmatched: 3. This CDR3 has 12 amino acids. Germline V CDR1 and CDR2: MNHNY, SVGAGI (reference sequence). CDR3 residues: CASSATSGEQYF. The CDR3 DNA is TGTGCCAGCAGTGCTACTAGCGGCGAGCAGTACTTC.

Concerning this clone itself: A much larger clone differs from this one at a single base, so this may be a read error. The same CDR3 is also encoded by other DNA sequences in this sample. The J gene is TRBJ2-7, the V gene TRBV6-6; 11 bases are shared with TRBD1. The ends lost 4 bases at V and 3 bases at J; junction bases unmatched: 2. The germline gives CDR1 MNHNY, CDR2 SVGAGI (reference sequence). The length of the CDR3 is 14 residues. The CDR3 sequence: CASSSGTGGYEQYF. The CDR3 DNA sequence: TGTGCCAGCAGTTCCGGGACAGGGGGCTACGAGCAGTACTTC.

The chain has TRBV7-9 and TRBJ1-2; D gene ambiguous. Trimming stripped 5 bases from V and 3 bases from J, with 16 bases between. Germline CDR1 reads SEHNR; CDR2 reads FQNEAQ (reference sequence). The CDR3 is 15 amino acids. CDR3 nucleotides: TGTGCCAGCAGCCTTGGTCCAGGTGGCGACTATGGCTACACCTTC. It encodes CASSLGPGGDYGYTF.

This chain joins TRBV11-3 and TRBJ2-7, with 7 bases fitting TRBD2. Germline V gene data show CDR1 as SGHNT and CDR2 as YENEEA. Trimming removed 1 base from V and 3 bases from J; junction bases left unmatched: 6. The CDR3 extends over 15 amino acids. CDR3 region: CASSLAGGPNYEQYF. As DNA, the CDR3 is TGTGCCAGCAGCTTAGCGGGGGGACCTAACTACGAGCAGTACTTC.

V gene TRBV2 combines with J gene TRBJ2-5, with 7 bases identical to TRBD2. The germline CDR1 and CDR2 sequences are SNHLY and FYNNEI. After removal of 7 bases from V and 2 bases from J, the junction contained 7 bases not matched to a gene. There are 14 residues in the CDR3. The CDR3, as DNA: TGTGCCAGCAAGAAAACAGCGGGACAAGAGACCCAGTACTTC. This codes for CASKKTAGQETQYF. The full variable domain, in which reference TRBV2 and TRBJ2-5 provide the parts outside the CDR3, is EPEVTQTPSHQVTQMGQEVILRCVPISNHLYFYWYRQILGQKVEFLVSFYNNEISEKSEIFDDQFSVERPDGSNFTLKIRSTKLEDSAMYFCASKKTAGQETQYFGPGTRLLVL.

The V gene is TRBV18, the J gene TRBJ2-5; no clear D gene. The V end was cut by 3 bases, the J end by 1 base, with 12 bases between. This CDR3 comprises 15 residues. Germline V CDR1 and CDR2: KGHSH, LQKENI. The CDR3 sequence: CASSPPSQSQETQYF. CDR3 nucleotide sequence: TGTGCCAGCTCACCCCCTAGTCAGAGCCAAGAGACCCAGTACTTC. Full variable domain (outside the CDR3, taken from reference TRBV18 and TRBJ2-5): NAGVMQNPRHLVRRRGQEARLRCSPMKGHSHVYWYRQLPEEGLKFMVYLQKENIIDESGMPKERFSAEFPKEGPSILRIQQVVRGDSAAYFCASSPPSQSQETQYFGPGTRLLVL.

CDR3 protein: CASSIGLAGVVTGELFF. CDR3 nucleotides: TGTGCCAGTAGTATAGGACTAGCGGGAGTGGTCACCGGGGAGCTGTTTTTT. The J gene is TRBJ2-2, the V gene TRBV19; 12 positions agree with TRBD2. CDR1 is LNHDA, CDR2 SQIVND, per germline (reference sequence). The junction had 4 bases not matched to a gene; V was cut back by 1 base and J by 4 bases. The CDR3 loop spans 17 amino acids.